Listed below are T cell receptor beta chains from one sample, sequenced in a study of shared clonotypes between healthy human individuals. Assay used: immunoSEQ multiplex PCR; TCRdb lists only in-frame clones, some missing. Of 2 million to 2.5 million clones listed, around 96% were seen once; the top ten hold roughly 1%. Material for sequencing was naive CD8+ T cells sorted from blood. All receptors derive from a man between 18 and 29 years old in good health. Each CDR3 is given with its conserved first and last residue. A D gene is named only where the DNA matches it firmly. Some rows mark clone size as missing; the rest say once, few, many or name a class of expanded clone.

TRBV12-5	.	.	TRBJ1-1	CASGRTPLEGLMNTEAFF	TGTGCTAGTGGTCGTACACCCCTCGAAGGTCTAATGAACACTGAAGCTTTCTTT
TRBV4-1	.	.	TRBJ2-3	CASSQVQGQPITDTQYF	TGCGCCAGCAGCCAAGTACAAGGGCAACCGATCACAGATACGCAGTATTTT
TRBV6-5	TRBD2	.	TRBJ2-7	CASSQLAGVLYEQYF	TGTGCCAGCAGCCAACTAGCGGGAGTACTCTACGAGCAGTACTTC
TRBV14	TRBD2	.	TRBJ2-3	CASSQVIVRVVTGGRQDTQYF	TGTGCCAGCAGCCAAGTGATTGTAAGGGTGGTGACTGGCGGGAGGCAAGATACGCAGTATTTT
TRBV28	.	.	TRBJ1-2	CASSLPAGLANYGYTF	TGCGCCAGCAGTTTACCGGCGGGGCTAGCTAACTATGGCTACACCTTC
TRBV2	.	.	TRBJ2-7	CASNVFIKGDYEQYF	TGTGCCAGCAACGTCTTCATAAAAGGGGACTACGAGCAGTACTTC
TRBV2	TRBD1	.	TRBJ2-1	CASSDMTGGYNEQFF	TGTGCCAGCAGTGATATGACAGGGGGGTACAATGAGCAGTTCTTC
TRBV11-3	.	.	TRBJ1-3	CASSFSFGNTIYF	TGTGCCAGCAGCTTCAGCTTTGGAAACACCATATATTTT
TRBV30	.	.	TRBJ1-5	CAWSSYPPGPINQPQHF	TGTGCCTGGAGTTCTTACCCCCCGGGCCCTATCAACCAGCCCCAGCATTTT
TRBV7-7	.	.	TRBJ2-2	CASSLGAFGELFF	TGTGCTAGCAGCTTAGGGGCTTTCGGGGAGCTGTTTTTT
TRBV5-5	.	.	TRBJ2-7	CASSLVAGTYEQYF	TGTGCCAGCAGCTTGGTGGCAGGGACCTACGAGCAGTACTTC
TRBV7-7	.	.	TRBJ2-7	CASSLEVQGGEQYF	TGTGCTAGCAGCTTAGAAGTACAGGGCGGCGAGCAGTACTTC
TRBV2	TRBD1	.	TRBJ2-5	CASKQGASQETQYF	TGTGCCAGCAAACAGGGGGCCTCACAAGAGACCCAGTACTTC
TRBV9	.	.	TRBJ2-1	CASSVGTVPNNEQFF	TGTGCCAGCAGCGTAGGGACGGTGCCCAACAATGAGCAGTTCTTC
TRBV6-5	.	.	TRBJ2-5	CASSPGPEGETQYF	TGTGCCAGCAGCCCAGGACCAGAGGGGGAGACCCAGTACTTC
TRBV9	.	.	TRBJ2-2	CASSVVFPGELFF	TGTGCCAGCAGCGTAGTGTTTCCCGGGGAGCTGTTTTTT
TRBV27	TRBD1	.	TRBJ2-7	CASRPGQGYEQYF	TGTGCCAGCAGACCGGGACAGGGATACGAGCAGTACTTC
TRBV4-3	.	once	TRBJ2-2	CASSQRDSLQSGELFF	TGCGCCAGCAGCCAGCGGGACTCGCTACAGTCCGGGGAGCTGTTTTTT
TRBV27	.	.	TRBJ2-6	CASSLSRGPGANVLTF	TGTGCCAGCAGTTTATCGCGGGGGCCTGGGGCCAACGTCCTGACTTTC
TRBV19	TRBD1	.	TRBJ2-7	CASIGTGDEQYF	TGTGCCAGTATTGGGACAGGGGACGAGCAGTACTTC
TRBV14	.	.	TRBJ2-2	CASSPSETGEPVRELFF	TGTGCCAGCAGCCCCTCAGAGACAGGAGAGCCGGTCAGGGAGCTGTTTTTT
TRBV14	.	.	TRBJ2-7	CASSHVETGTVVGRDEQYF	TGTGCCAGCAGCCACGTAGAAACAGGGACGGTCGTAGGTCGGGACGAGCAGTACTTC
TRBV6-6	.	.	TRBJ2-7	CASSGLDRYEQYF	TGTGCCAGCAGTGGTCTGGACAGATACGAGCAGTACTTC
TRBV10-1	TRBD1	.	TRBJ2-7	CASSRTGDYEQYF	TGCGCCAGCAGTCGGACAGGGGACTACGAGCAGTACTTC
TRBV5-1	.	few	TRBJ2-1	CASSLAAATFNEQFF	TGCGCCAGCAGCTTGGCCGCGGCGACTTTCAATGAGCAGTTCTTC
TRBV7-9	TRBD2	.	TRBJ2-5	CASSPSREGWGETQYF	TGTGCCAGCAGCCCGTCGCGGGAGGGATGGGGAGAGACCCAGTACTTC
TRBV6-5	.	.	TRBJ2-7	CASSVLPGEAYEQYF	TGTGCCAGCAGTGTACTTCCAGGGGAAGCCTACGAGCAGTACTTC
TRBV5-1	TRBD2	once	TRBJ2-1	CASSRGLAGFNEQFF	TGCGCCAGCAGCAGGGGACTAGCGGGTTTCAATGAGCAGTTCTTC
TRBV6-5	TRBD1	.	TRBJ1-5	CASSYQGANQPQHF	TGTGCCAGCAGTTACCAGGGGGCCAATCAGCCCCAGCATTTT
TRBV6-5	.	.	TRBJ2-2	CASSYVGAGELFF	TGTGCCAGCAGTTACGTTGGGGCCGGGGAGCTGTTTTTT
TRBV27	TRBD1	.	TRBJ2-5	CASSSDRGDRETQYF	TGTGCCAGCAGTTCGGACAGGGGCGATCGAGAGACCCAGTACTTC
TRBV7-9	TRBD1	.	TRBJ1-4	CASSFSRDSYEKLFF	TGTGCCAGCAGCTTTAGCCGGGACAGCTATGAAAAACTGTTTTTT
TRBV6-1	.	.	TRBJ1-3	CASSEPDSGNTIYF	TGTGCCAGCAGTGAACCAGACTCTGGAAACACCATATATTTT
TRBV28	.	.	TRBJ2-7	CASSFGYEQYF	TGTGCCAGCAGTTTCGGTTACGAGCAGTACTTC
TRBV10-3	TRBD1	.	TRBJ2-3	CAISDWQGAGDTQYF	TGTGCCATCAGTGACTGGCAGGGGGCTGGGGATACGCAGTATTTT
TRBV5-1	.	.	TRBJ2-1	CASSIDLASYNEQFF	TGCGCCAGCAGCATCGACTTAGCCTCCTACAATGAGCAGTTCTTC
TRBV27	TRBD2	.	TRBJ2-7	CASTSLAGPKNEQYF	TGTGCCAGCACGTCGTTAGCGGGTCCTAAAAACGAGCAGTACTTC